Shown below are 18 T cell receptor beta chains from a single sample sequenced in a study of T cell responses to AZD1222 COVID-19 vaccine. Sequenced by immunoSEQ multiplex PCR; TCRdb stores in-frame clones only, minus some. The sample yields approximately 100,000 clones, around nine tenths seen once. Material: peripheral blood, obtained on day 0 of AZD1222 vaccination. These receptors were taken from an adult in good health.

This chain links TRBV11-3 with TRBJ2-1; D is ambiguous. Germline CDR1 and CDR2: SGHNT and YENEEA. The CDR3 totals 12 residues. V lost 3 bases and J lost 4, with 4 bases in between. The DNA for the CDR3 is TGTGCCAGCAGCTTCGGGTACAATGAGCAGTTCTTC. It codes for CASSFGYNEQFF.

The chain couples TRBV15 to TRBJ2-7, with D tentatively TRBD1 (6 bases). There are 15 residues in the CDR3. In germline, CDR1 is LNHNV, CDR2 YYDKDF (reference sequence). V lost 5 bases to trimming and J lost 3 bases, with 17 bases between them. The CDR3 here is CATSPAGTPRYEQYF. The CDR3, as DNA: TGTGCCACCAGCCCTGCCGGGACACCTCGCTACGAGCAGTACTTC.

J is TRBJ2-5 and V is TRBV25-1; 8 positions match TRBD2. With V trimmed by 3 bases and J by 1 base, 13 bases remained unmatched. CDR1 is MGHDK, CDR2 SYGVNS, per germline. This CDR3 contains 18 residues. The DNA for the CDR3 is TGTGCCAGCAGTGACGAGGGCGGGGGGACCCCCCTCCAAGAGACCCAGTACTTC. This translates into CASSDEGGGTPLQETQYF.

This chain uses TRBV5-4 with TRBJ2-3; TRBD1 matches 10 bases. CDR3 length: 15 residues. In germline, CDR1 is SGHNT, CDR2 YYREEE (reference sequence). The V segment lost 5 bases and the J segment 4 bases; nucleotides outside the gene matches: 7. CDR3 bases: TGTGCCAGCAGACTGACAGGGGGCATCGCAGATACGCAGTATTTT. Translating it yields CASRLTGGIADTQYF.

The CDR3 DNA reads as TGTGCCTGGAGCCCGCGGGGGCCCACTGAAGCTTTCTTT. It yields the protein CAWSPRGPTEAFF. The chain carries TRBV30 and TRBJ1-1; possible D gene TRBD1, 6 bases. Trimming took off 3 bases at V and 4 bases at J, with 12 bases between the two ends. Per germline, CDR1 GTSNPN and CDR2 SVGIG (reference sequence). The CDR3 has 13 amino acids.

The J gene is TRBJ1-2, the V gene TRBV5-1; no reliable D call. Germline lookup yields CDR1 SGHRS and CDR2 YFSETQ. This CDR3 is 14 amino acids long. Between the trimmed V and J ends, which lost 0 bases and 4 bases, there was a span of 10 bases. The CDR3 DNA sequence: TGCGCCAGCAGCTTGGCTACGGTTACCTATGGCTACACCTTC. Translated: CASSLATVTYGYTF.

The V gene is TRBV2, the J gene TRBJ2-1; D remains unclear. V shed 0 bases and J shed 7 bases, with 7 bases lying between them. CDR3 size: 13 residues. CDR1 and CDR2 from the germline V gene are SNHLY and FYNNEI. CDR3: CASSEAWSNEQFF. The CDR3 DNA sequence: TGTGCCAGCAGTGAAGCTTGGAGTAATGAGCAGTTCTTC.

The rearrangement joins TRBV9 to TRBJ2-3; 8 bases line up with TRBD2. Germline assignment: CDR1 SGDLS and CDR2 YYNGEE. This CDR3 region has 20 residues. The J segment lost 2 bases and the V segment lost 1 base, leaving 18 bases of the junction unmatched. The CDR3 coding sequence is TGTGCCAGCAGCGTAACCGCCCCAGGGCTAGCGGGCCGGGTCACAGATACGCAGTATTTT. Protein product: CASSVTAPGLAGRVTDTQYF.

The chain has TRBV19 and TRBJ1-5, with D maybe TRBD1 (6 bases). CDR1 and CDR2 from the germline V gene are LNHDA and SQIVND (reference sequence). This CDR3 has 18 amino acids. Deletions cut 3 bases from V and 1 base from J, with 19 bases between. CDR3 protein: CASSMISQGMESNQPQHF. As DNA, the CDR3 is TGTGCCAGTAGTATGATATCTCAGGGGATGGAAAGCAATCAGCCCCAGCATTTT.

This clone was seen once. The CDR3 DNA sequence: TGTGCCAGCAGCTTGGCAGAACTGAACACTGAAGCTTTCTTT. This codes for CASSLAELNTEAFF. The chain has TRBV7-6 and TRBJ1-1, with no clear D. Per germline, CDR1 SGHVS and CDR2 FNYEAQ. The germline V and J ends were trimmed by 3 bases and 0 bases, with 8 bases remaining between them. This CDR3 comprises 14 residues.

V is TRBV12-3 or TRBV12-4 and J is TRBJ1-2, with D perhaps matching TRBD1 (5 bases). This CDR3 contains 13 residues. V was trimmed by 3 bases and J by 4 bases, leaving 9 bases between them. CDR3 residues: CASSFQGSYGYTF. The CDR3 bases are TGTGCCAGCAGTTTCCAGGGCAGCTATGGCTACACCTTC.

V and J are TRBV7-8 and TRBJ2-3; TRBD1 is a possible D gene (5 bases). The CDR3 spans 16 residues. Germline V CDR1 and CDR2: SGHVS, FQNEAQ. Trimming pared 2 bases from V and 0 bases from J, leaving 12 bases between. The CDR3 sequence: CASSLQTVPSTDTQYF. In nucleotides, the CDR3 is TGTGCCAGCAGCTTACAGACAGTCCCTAGCACAGATACGCAGTATTTT.

The CDR3 DNA follows: TGTGCCAGCAGCAATCAGGGTAATGGCTACACCTTC. Translation gives CASSNQGNGYTF. The V call is TRBV3-1 (or the pseudogene TRBV3-2), the J call TRBJ1-2, with D possibly TRBD1 on 5 matching bases. Trimming took 5 bases from V and 6 from J, leaving 10 bases between them. The CDR3 is made up of 12 amino acids. The germline V gene has CDR1 LGHDT and CDR2 YNNKEL (reference sequence).

The chain is built from TRBV6-5 and TRBJ1-4; D remains ambiguous. The CDR3 contains 16 residues. V lost 2 bases to trimming and J lost 7 bases, with 17 bases between them. CDR1 is MNHEY and CDR2 is SVGAGI in the germline V gene. The DNA of the CDR3 is TGTGCCAGCAGTTACGGTGGGGTTTTCCGTGGTGAAAAACTGTTTTTT. Protein: CASSYGGVFRGEKLFF.

This clone occurred a few times. The chain uses TRBV20-1 and TRBJ2-5; D is ambiguous. Germline CDR1 reads DFQATT; CDR2 reads SNEGSKA (reference sequence). Deletions cut 3 bases from V and 6 bases from J, with 11 bases between. The CDR3 is made up of 12 amino acids. In DNA, the CDR3 is TGCAGTGCTAGTTCAGTAACCCAGACCCAGTACTTC. This translates into CSASSVTQTQYF.

About this clone itself: The same CDR3 arises from other DNA sequences in this sample as well. This sequence joins TRBV20-1 and TRBJ1-1; D is unresolved. Germline V gene lookup returns CDR1 DFQATT and CDR2 SNEGSKA (reference sequence). The CDR3 contains 11 residues. V shed 3 bases and J shed 4 bases, with 6 bases lying between them. The CDR3 DNA follows: TGCAGTGCTAGCAGGTCCACTGAAGCTTTCTTT. This translates into CSASRSTEAFF.

The V and J genes are TRBV19 and TRBJ1-5; possible D gene TRBD1, 5 bases. The V end was cut by 5 bases, the J end by 5 bases, with 19 bases between. The CDR3 contains 16 residues. Germline V CDR1 and CDR2: LNHDA, SQIVND (reference sequence). CDR3 bases: TGTGCCAGTAGTCCCCTCCGGGGTGGGGGGGATCAGCCCCAGCATTTT. Translated: CASSPLRGGGDQPQHF.

The rearrangement joins TRBV11-3 to TRBJ2-7; D remains ambiguous. Per the germline V gene, CDR1 is SGHNT and CDR2 is YENEEA. The CDR3 sequence is 16 residues long. V lost 3 bases to trimming and J lost 3 bases, with 18 bases between them. The CDR3 loop is CASSLIPRHTLYEQYF. DNA of the CDR3: TGTGCCAGCAGCTTGATACCCCGACATACCCTCTACGAGCAGTACTTC.